Given below is one TCR beta chain in context. The sample belongs to a study of blood T cell repertoires in COVID-19. Using immunoSEQ multiplex PCR, the repertoire was profiled, and TCRdb retains in-frame clones only, with some absent. The sample yields 90,000 to 130,000 clones, more than 70% seen once. The V gene end was trimmed by 0 bases and the J gene end by 1 base; junction bases not matched to a gene: 5. The V gene's germline CDR1 is SGHAT and CDR2 FQNNGV. The CDR3 sequence is 18 residues long. Sequenced sample: peripheral blood. The TCR was taken from a woman between 50 and 59 years old with acute or convalescent COVID-19. The chain carries TRBV11-2 and TRBJ2-2; 10 positions agree with TRBD2. This chain's CDR3 is CASSLDPGTSENTGELFF. DNA of the CDR3: TGTGCCAGCAGCTTAGATCCGGGGACTAGCGAGAACACCGGGGAGCTGTTTTTT.